This T cell receptor (beta chain) came from a study of blood T cells in healthy people across ages. Germline-derived CDR1 and CDR2 are LGHNT and FRNRAP. This CDR3 spans 11 amino acids. V lost 5 bases and J 6 bases, leaving 7 bases between the germline ends. In its sample, this clonotype was seen a few times. Primed by a sample-barcoded 5' primer and a J-beta primer mix, a second PCR proceeded for about 6 to 12 cycles. Each CDR3 protein gets one entry after TCRdb re-called the 5' RACE reads with MiXCR. This sample has 800,000 to 1,300,000 distinct CDR3 sequences, with 20% to 25% found just once. The same specimen was also included in a second study, on T cells of mothers and their children.

Sequences were obtained from blood. The chain employs TRBV12-5 and TRBJ1-1; no clear D. The clonotype was recovered from a girl aged 2 to 9 in good health. The CDR3 loop is CASGVLPEAFF. Here the CDR3 DNA reads TGTGCTAGTGGTGTCCTTCCTGAAGCTTTCTTT.